The text below deals with one T cell receptor (beta chain). The target antigen is unknown. CDR3 length: 15 amino acids. Trimming removed 3 bases at V and 5 bases at J, with 15 bases between. Germline-derived CDR1 and CDR2 are MDHEN and SYDVKM. The entry originates in a study of siplizumab effects on memory and regulatory T cells. General study findings and limits: Sequences that were alloreactive and traceable to unstimulated CD4+ memory cells were significantly reduced by siplizumab. Alloreactive clones mapping to unstimulated subsets formed only a minor fraction. Treatment with siplizumab left mappable alloreactive CD4+ clones averaging approximately 69% Treg-derived, compared with 25% to 30% in controls. Left unconfirmed was the suppressive function of proliferating Tregs from siplizumab cultures.

Profiled with immunoSEQ multiplex PCR; TCRdb holds only in-frame clones, not every one. The data contain tens of thousands of clones, approximately 88% of them singletons. The sequenced sample consisted of Tregs sorted from blood. The J gene is TRBJ2-3, the V gene TRBV28, with D unresolved. The TCR sequence derives from a human donor in good health. CDR3 nucleotides: TGTGCCAGCAGTTTGACACCCCCTTTTCGAGATACGCAGTATTTT. It is translated as CASSLTPPFRDTQYF.